The T cell receptor (beta chain) described here comes from a study of control samples from healthy donors and cancer patients. Germline V gene sequence: CDR1 SGHDN, CDR2 FVKESK. V dropped 2 bases and J dropped 5; count of bases not matched to a gene: 3. The CDR3 consists of 15 residues. Here immunoSEQ multiplex PCR was the method, and the copy in TCRdb shows in-frame clones only, minus some. The table records some 120,000 clones, about 88% of them present only once. Input material: blood. The chain recombines TRBV14 with TRBJ1-4; 9 bases fit TRBD1. This receptor was taken from a woman aged 70-85 years in good health. For the CDR3, the DNA is TGTGCCAGCAGCCAAACAGGGGGCAAGAATGAAAAACTGTTTTTT. Translated: CASSQTGGKNEKLFF. Combining the CDR3 with reference TRBV14 and TRBJ1-4 gives the whole variable domain EAGVTQFPSHSVIEKGQTVTLRCDPISGHDNLYWYRRVMGKEIKFLLHFVKESKQDESGMPNNRFLAERTGGTYSTLKVQPAELEDSGVYFCASSQTGGKNEKLFFGSGTQLSVL.